This T cell receptor (beta chain) appears in the sequencing data of a study of cytomegalovirus exposure and HLA in healthy donors. Study results and limitations: In a later analysis, productive TCRs from donors in an Asian-associated ancestry cluster reportedly carried fewer N-insertions than the cohort mean. The CMV antigen specificity of a few CMV-associated chains was confirmed through in vitro analysis. Around 160 TCR beta chains were listed as cytomegalovirus-associated.

The CDR3 runs to 15 residues. Germline-derived CDR1 and CDR2 are PRHDT and FYEKMQ (reference sequence). Trimming took 5 bases from V and 1 from J, leaving 14 bases between them. On this clone: What it recognizes is unknown.

With 60 Vbeta and 13 Jbeta primers, the PCR was carried out. Profiled with immunoSEQ multiplex PCR; TCRdb holds only in-frame clones, not every one. In all, the sample yields about 160,000 clones. The TCR originated in a woman aged 55-69 years in good health and CMV-seronegative. The material sequenced was PBMCs. The chain joins TRBV13 to TRBJ1-1; no reliable D call. CDR3 loop: CASSARGPGNTEAFF. CDR3 bases: TGTGCCAGCAGCGCCCGCGGGCCGGGGAACACTGAAGCTTTCTTT.